Reported below is one T cell receptor beta chain. The sample comes from a study of patients and donors after allogeneic stem cell transplantation. MiXCR was run by TCRdb on the RT-PCR reads, yielding one entry per CDR3 protein. There are under 200,000 distinct CDR3 sequences in the sample; 20% to 25% occur only once, and 20% to 30% lies in the top ten. Sequencing used blood, either unsorted or a sorted T cell fraction (not recorded which). This receptor was taken from a human donor who was either an allogeneic HSCT recipient or a stem cell or donor lymphocyte infusion donor (not recorded which). It is not recorded whose cells these are; they may come from a transplant donor.

CDR3 protein: CASSYSTGGEAFF. As DNA, the CDR3 is TGTGCCAGCAGTTACTCGACAGGCGGGGAAGCTTTCTTT. The V call is TRBV6-6, the J call TRBJ1-1; tentative D call: TRBD1 (6 bases). There are 13 residues in the CDR3. Germline V lookup: CDR1 MNHNY, CDR2 SVGAGI (reference sequence). V lost 0 bases to trimming and J lost 8 bases, with 10 bases between them.